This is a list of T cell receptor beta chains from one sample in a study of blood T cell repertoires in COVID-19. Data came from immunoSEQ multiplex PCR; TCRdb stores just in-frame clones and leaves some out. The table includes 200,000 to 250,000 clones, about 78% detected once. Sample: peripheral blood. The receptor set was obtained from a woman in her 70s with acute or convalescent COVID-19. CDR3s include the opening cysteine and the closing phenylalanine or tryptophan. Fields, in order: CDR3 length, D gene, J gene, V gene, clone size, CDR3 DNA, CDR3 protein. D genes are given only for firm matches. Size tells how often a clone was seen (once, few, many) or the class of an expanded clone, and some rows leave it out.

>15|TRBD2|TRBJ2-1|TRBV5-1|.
TGCGCCAGCAGCTTGAGCCTAGCGGTCCTCGCCGAGCAGTTCTTC
CASSLSLAVLAEQFF
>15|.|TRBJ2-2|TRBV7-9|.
TGTGCCAGCAGCCTTTCCCCGGCAGGTACCGGGGAGCTGTTTTTT
CASSLSPAGTGELFF
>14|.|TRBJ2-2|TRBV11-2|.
TGTGCCAGCAGCTTTCCAGGGTTCGACGGGGAGCTGTTTTTT
CASSFPGFDGELFF
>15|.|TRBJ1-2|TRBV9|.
TGTGCCAGCAGCGTAGCTCTTGGGCAGGCGGGGGGCTACACCTTC
CASSVALGQAGGYTF
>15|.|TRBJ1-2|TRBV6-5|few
TGTGCCAGCAGCCAACCGGGGGGGTTGAGAGATGGCTACACCTTC
CASSQPGGLRDGYTF
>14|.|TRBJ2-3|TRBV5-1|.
TGCGCCAGCAGCTTGGCCAGGGCAGGAGATACGCAGTATTTT
CASSLARAGDTQYF
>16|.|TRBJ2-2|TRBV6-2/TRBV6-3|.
TGTGCCAGCAGTGTTCCGGGGACTGTGAACACCGGGGAGCTGTTTTTT
CASSVPGTVNTGELFF
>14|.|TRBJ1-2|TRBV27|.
TGTGCCAGCAGTTTCGGCGGGGCAGCCTATGGCTACACCTTC
CASSFGGAAYGYTF
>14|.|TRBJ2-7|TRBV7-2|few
TGTGCCAGCAGCCCACAGGGTTTCAACAGCGGGCAGTACTTC
CASSPQGFNSGQYF
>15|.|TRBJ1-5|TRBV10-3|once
TGTGCCATCAGTGAGTCGATGTCAGGTAATCAGCCCCAGCATTTT
CAISESMSGNQPQHF
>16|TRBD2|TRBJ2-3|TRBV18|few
TGTGCCAGCTCAAAAGGGACTAGCGGGGGCGCAGATACGCAGTATTTT
CASSKGTSGGADTQYF
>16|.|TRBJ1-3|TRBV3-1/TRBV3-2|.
TGTGCCAGCAGCCAAGACCAGGGTATAGCTGGAAACACCATATATTTT
CASSQDQGIAGNTIYF
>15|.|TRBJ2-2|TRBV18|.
TGTGCCAGCTCACGTGGGAGACCGAACACCGGGGAGCTGTTTTTT
CASSRGRPNTGELFF
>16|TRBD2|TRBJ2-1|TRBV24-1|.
TGTGCCACCAGTGATTTGGAGACTAGCGGCTACAATGAGCAGTTCTTC
CATSDLETSGYNEQFF
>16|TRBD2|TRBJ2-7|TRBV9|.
TGTGCCAGCAGCCTTGGGACTAGCGGGGGAACGTACGAGCAGTACTTC
CASSLGTSGGTYEQYF
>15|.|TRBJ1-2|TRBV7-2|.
TGTGCCAGCAGCCTCCGACATGGGACAAATGATGGCTACACCTTC
CASSLRHGTNDGYTF
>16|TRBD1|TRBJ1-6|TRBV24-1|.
TGTGCCACCAGTGATCCTCGACAGGGATTGAATTCACCCCTCCACTTT
CATSDPRQGLNSPLHF
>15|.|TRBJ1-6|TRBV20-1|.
TGCAGTGCTAGTTTGAGTCAAAGCACCAATTCACCCCTCCACTTT
CSASLSQSTNSPLHF
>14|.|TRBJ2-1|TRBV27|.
TGTGCCAGCAGTTTAGGGGGGGGGCCCGATGAGCAGTTCTTC
CASSLGGGPDEQFF
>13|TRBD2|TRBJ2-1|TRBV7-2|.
TGTGCCAGCAGCTTGGGACTAAACAATGAGCAGTTCTTC
CASSLGLNNEQFF
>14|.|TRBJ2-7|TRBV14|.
TGTGCCAGCAGTCACGGGTCCTTATTCTACGAGCAGTACTTC
CASSHGSLFYEQYF
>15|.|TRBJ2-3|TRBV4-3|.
TGCGCCAGCAGCCAAGACCACAGGGAAACAGATACGCAGTATTTT
CASSQDHRETDTQYF
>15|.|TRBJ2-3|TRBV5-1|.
TGCGCCAGCAGCCTCGGAGGTGGCCTCACAGATACGCAGTATTTT
CASSLGGGLTDTQYF
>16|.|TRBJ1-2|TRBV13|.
TGTGCCAGCAGCAAGGGACATCTGCCACCTAGCTATGGCTACACCTTC
CASSKGHLPPSYGYTF
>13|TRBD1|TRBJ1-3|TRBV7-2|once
TGTGCCAGCAGCCCTGGGACAGTAAACACCATATATTTT
CASSPGTVNTIYF
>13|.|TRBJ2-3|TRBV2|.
TGTGCCAGCAGTCCGGGAAGCACAGATACGCAGTATTTT
CASSPGSTDTQYF
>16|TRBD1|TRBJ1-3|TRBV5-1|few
TGCGCCAGCACCTCGACAGGGGGCGGCTCTGGAAACACCATATATTTT
CASTSTGGGSGNTIYF
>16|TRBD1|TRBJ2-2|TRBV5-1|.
TGCGCCAGCTCCCAGGCTGACAGGGGAGACACCGGGGAGCTGTTTTTT
CASSQADRGDTGELFF